The T cell receptor beta chain under discussion was sequenced for a study of shared clonotypes between healthy human individuals. Study-wide results and limits: What rarefaction showed was incomplete sorted-subset sequencing despite large depth.

As concerns this clone: Its antigen is not identified.

V lost 6 bases and J 4 bases, leaving 12 bases between the germline ends. CDR1 and CDR2 (germline): MNHEY, SMNVEV (reference sequence). This CDR3 contains 13 residues. Sequenced by immunoSEQ multiplex PCR; TCRdb stores in-frame clones only, minus some. Among under 2.5 million clones listed, about nine tenths were seen once. The TCR sequence derives from a man aged 18-30 years in good health. Some clones in this sample may be carry-over from other donors' samples. The chain links TRBV27 to TRBJ1-2, with D unclear. Input material: naive CD4+ T cells from PBMCs. As for subset: CD45RA+ positively selected. The CDR3 here is CASRFRGIYGYTF. The CDR3 DNA reads as TGTGCCAGCAGATTTAGAGGGATCTATGGCTACACCTTC.